A selection of T cell receptor beta chains follows, all from one sample in a study of T cells in Graves' hyperthyroidism and ophthalmopathy. Using its own MiXCR run on the multiplex PCR reads, TCRdb lists one record per CDR3 protein. The sample has 600,000 or so distinct CDR3 sequences, about half seen once; the top ten hold approximately 8.2%. The sequenced material came from peripheral blood or thyroid tissue (not recorded which). The receptors derive from a woman between 18 and 29 years old with Graves' hyperthyroidism. Both conserved end residues are part of each CDR3.

V,J,CDR3
TRBV25-1,TRBJ1-5,CASALGGHNQPQHF
TRBV19,TRBJ1-6,CASSIRNSPLHF
TRBV6-1,TRBJ2-7,CATGYEQYF
TRBV25-1,TRBJ1-6,CASSEDRDSNSPLHF
TRBV12-3/TRBV12-4,TRBJ2-7,CASSPDSDTEQYF
TRBV7-3,TRBJ1-2,CASSQEYTQSYGYTF
TRBV24-1,TRBJ2-5,CATSDFGQGQETQYF
TRBV29-1,TRBJ1-5,CSVVGGPGSYNEPQHF
TRBV7-3,TRBJ1-6,CASSLMAGGSYNSPLHF
TRBV29-1,TRBJ1-1,CSVGGARNTEAFF
TRBV9,TRBJ1-4,CASSVDQGPEKLFF
TRBV9,TRBJ1-1,CASSQDTRVLNTEAFF
TRBV7-6,TRBJ2-7,CASRDSQYEQYF
TRBV29-1,TRBJ2-7,CSVKGQGISYEQYF
TRBV9,TRBJ2-2,CASSADTSTGELFF
TRBV10-3,TRBJ2-7,CAMGTGVSYEQYF
TRBV7-2,TRBJ1-2,CASSFHRGKGYGYTF
TRBV24-1,TRBJ2-5,CATLDRLETQYF
TRBV2,TRBJ1-2,CASSHRESYGYTF
TRBV6-1,TRBJ2-5,CASRSGTGTYQETQYF
TRBV20-1,TRBJ2-7,CSAPAPLAGVEEQYF